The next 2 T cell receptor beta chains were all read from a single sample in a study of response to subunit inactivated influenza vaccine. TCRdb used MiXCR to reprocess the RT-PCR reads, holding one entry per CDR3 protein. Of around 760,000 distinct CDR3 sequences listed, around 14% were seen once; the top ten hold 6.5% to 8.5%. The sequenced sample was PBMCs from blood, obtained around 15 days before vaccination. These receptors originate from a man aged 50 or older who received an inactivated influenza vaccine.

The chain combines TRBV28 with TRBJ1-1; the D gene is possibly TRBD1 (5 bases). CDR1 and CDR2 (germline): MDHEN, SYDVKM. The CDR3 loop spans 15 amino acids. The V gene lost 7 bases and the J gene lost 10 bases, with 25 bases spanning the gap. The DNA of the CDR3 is TGTGCCAGCACCCCCCTTTCCAGGGCTCATCCGGGAGCTTTCTTT. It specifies CASTPLSRAHPGAFF.

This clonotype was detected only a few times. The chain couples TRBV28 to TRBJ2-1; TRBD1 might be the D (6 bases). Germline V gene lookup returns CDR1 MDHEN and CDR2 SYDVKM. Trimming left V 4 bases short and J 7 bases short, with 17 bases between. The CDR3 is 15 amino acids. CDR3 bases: TGTGCCAGCAGTTCCCCCGGGACACCAAATAATGAGCAGTTCTTC. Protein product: CASSSPGTPNNEQFF.